The 21 T cell receptor beta chains reported below all come from one sample, sequenced in a study of CD4 T cells in relation to SARS-CoV-2 and coronaviruses (dated by TCRdb to about 2021). The library was built by means of the immunoSEQ multiplex PCR assay. Not all clones reach the TCRdb copy of this immuneACCESS table, which keeps in-frame sequences only. Checked studies attribute under half of the gap to unresolved V genes and leave the rest unexplained. Counted in this sample were approximately 37,000 clones; approximately 85% of them appeared once. The ten biggest clones cover about 3.3% of the sample. Sequencing used memory CD4+ T cells from PBMCs. The sample's cell subset or site label is to be understood as: memory (non-naive) CD4+ T cells. These receptors came from an adult with COVID-19.

The chain employs TRBV4-1 and TRBJ1-6; D perhaps matches TRBD1 (6 bases). Trimming pared 4 bases from V and 7 bases from J, leaving 8 bases between. Germline V gene sequence: CDR1 MGHRA, CDR2 YSYEKL. The CDR3 runs to 13 residues. Here the CDR3 reads CASSPTGNSPLHF. CDR3 bases: TGCGCCAGCAGCCCCACAGGGAATTCACCCCTCCACTTT.

The chain combines TRBV28 with TRBJ2-7; D possibly corresponds to TRBD1 (6 bases). V gave up 9 bases and J gave up 2 bases, with 14 bases separating them. The CDR3 has 13 amino acids. Germline V gene sequence: CDR1 MDHEN, CDR2 SYDVKM. The CDR3 here is CASGSGAPYEQYF. CDR3 nucleotide sequence: TGTGCCAGTGGGTCAGGGGCTCCCTACGAGCAGTACTTC.

This chain joins TRBV5-1 and TRBJ2-3; D is perhaps TRBD1 (5 bases). CDR1 is SGHRS and CDR2 is YFSETQ in the germline V gene. The length of the CDR3 is 14 residues. Trimming shortened V by 3 bases and J by 3 bases, and 11 bases separated the two germline ends. CDR3 in DNA: TGCGCCAGCAGCTGGCAGGGCAGTACAGATACGCAGTATTTT. As protein: CASSWQGSTDTQYF.

V gene TRBV11-1 combines with J gene TRBJ2-3; 7 bases line up with TRBD2. This CDR3 region has 16 residues. Germline V gene lookup returns CDR1 SGHAT and CDR2 FQDESV (reference sequence). Trimming cost V 5 bases and J 4 bases; bases outside gene matches: 12. As DNA, the CDR3 is TGTGCCAGCAGCCCTAACGCGGGAGCGGTGTCAGATACGCAGTATTTT. Its translation is CASSPNAGAVSDTQYF.

This clone was detected once. This chain connects TRBV6-7 to TRBJ2-3; D call uncertain. TRBV6-7 is an ORF, with its function uncertain. The CDR3 loop spans 13 amino acids. Between the trimmed V and J ends, which lost 7 bases and 0 bases, there was a span of 8 bases. The CDR3 spells CASTLTSTDTQYF. Written as DNA, the CDR3 is TGTGCCAGCACCTTGACTAGCACAGATACGCAGTATTTT.

V gene TRBV28 combines with J gene TRBJ2-4, with D tentatively TRBD2 (6 bases). The ends were cut back, 4 bases at V and 1 base at J, with 8 bases in the middle. The CDR3 has 14 residues. The germline V gene encodes CDR1 MDHEN and CDR2 SYDVKM. CDR3 DNA sequence: TGTGCCAGCAGTTGGAGGGTGGCCAAAAACATTCAGTACTTC. This translates into CASSWRVAKNIQYF.

The V gene is TRBV10-2, the J gene TRBJ2-7, with 13 positions matching TRBD2. Trimming took 6 bases from V and 2 from J; bases not matched to a gene: 1. The germline CDR1 and CDR2 sequences are WSHSY and SAAADI. The CDR3 consists of 14 residues. This chain's CDR3 is CASRGTSGTYEQYF. The CDR3 nucleotides are TGCGCCAGCAGAGGGACTAGCGGGACCTACGAGCAGTACTTC.

The V and J genes are TRBV12-3 or TRBV12-4 and TRBJ2-2; unclear D gene. Trimming stripped 7 bases from V and 3 bases from J, with 6 bases between. The CDR3 totals 12 residues. For the CDR3, the DNA is TGTGCCAGCACCAGGTACACCGGGGAGCTGTTTTTT. Its protein is CASTRYTGELFF.

This clone was seen a single time. V is TRBV18 and J is TRBJ2-2; 9 bases fit TRBD2. Looked up from germline, CDR1 is KGHSH and CDR2 is LQKENI. This CDR3 is built from 17 residues. The J segment lost 4 bases and the V segment lost 5 bases, leaving 11 bases of the junction unmatched. This CDR3 is CASSFARTSVGTGELFF. CDR3 bases: TGTGCCAGCTCATTTGCCCGGACTAGCGTCGGCACCGGGGAGCTGTTTTTT. Full variable domain (outside the CDR3, taken from reference TRBV18 and TRBJ2-2): NAGVMQNPRHLVRRRGQEARLRCSPMKGHSHVYWYRQLPEEGLKFMVYLQKENIIDESGMPKERFSAEFPKEGPSILRIQQVVRGDSAAYFCASSFARTSVGTGELFFGEGSRLTVL.

The chain is built from TRBV3-1 (or the pseudogene TRBV3-2) and TRBJ2-1; D might be TRBD2 (6 bases). The CDR3 has 14 amino acids. The V end was cut by 3 bases, the J end by 4 bases, with 10 bases between. Germline values: CDR1 LGHDT, CDR2 YNNKEL (reference sequence). CDR3: CASSQSGYYNEQFF. CDR3 DNA: TGTGCCAGCAGCCAGAGCGGGTATTACAATGAGCAGTTCTTC.

The chain carries TRBV11-2 and TRBJ2-1; 10 bases agree with TRBD2. The germline V gene encodes CDR1 SGHAT and CDR2 FQNNGV. Losses at the gene ends were 6 bases for V and 3 bases for J; bases not matched to a gene: 8. CDR3 length: 16 residues. CDR3 amino acids: CASSQREGSRYNEQFF. In nucleotides, the CDR3 is TGTGCCAGCAGTCAGCGGGAGGGAAGCCGCTACAATGAGCAGTTCTTC.

This clone was counted between two and nine times. The same CDR3 is also encoded by other DNA sequences in this sample. This rearrangement joins TRBV12-3 or TRBV12-4 to TRBJ1-2; D is unresolved. V lost 3 bases and J lost 0, with 2 bases in between. The CDR3 extends over 12 amino acids. The CDR3 DNA is TGTGCCAGCAGTTTTTCTAACTATGGCTACACCTTC. Protein product: CASSFSNYGYTF.

V and J are TRBV5-8 and TRBJ2-3; D is perhaps TRBD1 or TRBD2 (6 bases each). CDR1 SGHTS and CDR2 YDEGEE come from the germline V gene. This CDR3 region has 17 residues. Between the trimmed V and J ends, which lost 0 bases and 1 base, there was a span of 15 bases. This CDR3 reads CASSLVFPGAGTDTQYF. The CDR3 DNA is TGTGCCAGCAGCTTGGTTTTTCCGGGGGCGGGCACAGATACGCAGTATTTT. The full variable domain, rest sourced from reference TRBV5-8 and TRBJ2-3, is EAGVTQSPTHLIKTRGQQATLRCSPISGHTSVYWYQQALGLGLQFLLWYDEGEERNRGNFPPRFSGRQFPNYSSELNVNALELEDSALYLCASSLVFPGAGTDTQYFGPGTRLTVL.

This chain joins TRBV5-1 and TRBJ2-7; 11 bases agree with TRBD2. The germline gives CDR1 SGHRS, CDR2 YFSETQ. CDR3 length: 15 residues. V lost 2 bases, J lost 6 bases, and 7 bases stayed unmatched. The CDR3 coding sequence is TGCGCCAGCAGCTTCACTAGCGGGAGTGGCGGCGAGCAGTACTTC. Its translation: CASSFTSGSGGEQYF.

The chain carries TRBV19 and TRBJ1-1; 7 positions agree with TRBD1. The CDR3 has 12 residues. Unmatched junction bases numbered 5, after V lost 5 bases and J lost 8 bases. CDR1 is LNHDA, CDR2 SQIVND, per germline (reference sequence). The CDR3: CASSLGTEEAFF. Written as DNA, the CDR3 is TGTGCCAGTAGTCTAGGGACAGAGGAAGCTTTCTTT.

The V call is TRBV19, the J call TRBJ1-1; 12 bases are shared with TRBD1. The V segment lost 5 bases and the J segment 3 bases; nucleotides outside the gene matches: 7. Germline loops: CDR1 LNHDA, CDR2 SQIVND (reference sequence). The CDR3 spans 16 residues. The DNA of the CDR3 is TGTGCCAGTAGTTTTCGGGACAGGGGGCAGGACACTGAAGCTTTCTTT. As protein: CASSFRDRGQDTEAFF.

This rearrangement joins TRBV5-4 to TRBJ2-1; a possible D gene is TRBD2 (6 bases). Trimming took off 1 base at V and 1 base at J, with 9 bases between the two ends. The CDR3 consists of 15 residues. Germline assignment: CDR1 SGHNT and CDR2 YYREEE (reference sequence). Here the CDR3 DNA reads TGTGCCAGCAGCTTGCCCGGGGGTTCCTACAATGAGCAGTTCTTC. Translated, it gives CASSLPGGSYNEQFF.

The V gene is TRBV6-6, the J gene TRBJ1-3, with D perhaps TRBD1 (6 bases). Trimming left V 8 bases short and J 4 bases short, with 15 bases between. Looked up from germline, CDR1 is MNHNY and CDR2 is SVGAGI (reference sequence). This CDR3 has 14 amino acids. The CDR3 sequence: CASEVGAAGNTIYF. Here the CDR3 DNA reads TGTGCCAGCGAAGTGGGGGCAGCCGGAAACACCATATATTTT.

J is TRBJ2-7 and V is TRBV7-8; D gene unclear. The CDR3 consists of 14 residues. Germline CDR1 SGHVS, CDR2 FQNEAQ. Trimming took off 1 base at V and 5 bases at J, with 12 bases between the two ends. The CDR3 region is CASSLGGRDNEQYF. For the CDR3, the DNA is TGTGCCAGCAGCTTAGGAGGTAGGGATAACGAGCAGTACTTC.

CDR3: CASSEWAGEETQYF. DNA of the CDR3: TGTGCCAGCAGTGAATGGGCGGGAGAAGAGACCCAGTACTTC. The chain combines TRBV6-1 with TRBJ2-5; 7 bases agree with TRBD2. V was pared by 2 bases and J by 3 bases, with 3 bases of the junction left unmatched. The CDR3 covers 14 residues. The germline CDR1 and CDR2 sequences are MNHNS and SASEGT.

J is TRBJ2-1 and V is TRBV6-5, with D unclear. Germline V gene data show CDR1 as MNHEY and CDR2 as SVGAGI. With 4 bases removed from V and 5 bases from J, the gap between germline ends came to 6 bases. The CDR3 is 12 amino acids. Written as DNA, the CDR3 is TGTGCCAGCAGTTCTCCGAACAATGAGCAGTTCTTC. Its translation: CASSSPNNEQFF.